These T cell receptor beta chains were read from a single sample in a study of T cell responses to AZD1222 COVID-19 vaccine. Clones were read by immunoSEQ multiplex PCR, and TCRdb kept only the in-frame ones, dropping some. The sample consists of roughly 140,000 clones, roughly 94% of them appearing once. Sample: peripheral blood, taken on day 0 of AZD1222 vaccination. The receptor source for this set is an adult in good health. Both conserved end residues are part of each CDR3. The D gene is left open where the match is weak. Not all rows give a size; the values are once, few, many and, for expanded clones, a class.

clone size: -; V gene: TRBV19; D gene: -; J gene: TRBJ1-3; CDR3 protein: CASSIFAPSSGNTIYF; CDR3 DNA: TGTGCCAGTAGTATTTTCGCCCCCAGCTCTGGAAACACCATATATTTT
clone size: few; V gene: TRBV28; D gene: -; J gene: TRBJ2-2; CDR3 protein: CASIPGERTGELFF; CDR3 DNA: TGTGCCAGCATTCCGGGAGAGAGGACCGGGGAGCTGTTTTTT
clone size: -; V gene: TRBV6-5; D gene: -; J gene: TRBJ2-4; CDR3 protein: CASGASGAKNIQYF; CDR3 DNA: TGTGCCAGCGGCGCGTCGGGGGCCAAAAACATTCAGTACTTC
clone size: -; V gene: TRBV6-4; D gene: -; J gene: TRBJ1-5; CDR3 protein: CASSERPGVNQPQHF; CDR3 DNA: TGTGCCAGCAGTGAGCGGCCGGGGGTCAATCAGCCCCAGCATTTT
clone size: -; V gene: TRBV19; D gene: TRBD2; J gene: TRBJ2-3; CDR3 protein: CASSIEAAGIGTQYF; CDR3 DNA: TGTGCCAGTAGTATAGAGGCAGCGGGAATTGGTACGCAGTATTTT
clone size: -; V gene: TRBV19; D gene: -; J gene: TRBJ1-1; CDR3 protein: CASSIGVVRGNTEAFF; CDR3 DNA: TGTGCCAGTAGTATCGGCGTTGTCAGGGGGAACACTGAAGCTTTCTTT
clone size: -; V gene: TRBV3-1/TRBV3-2; D gene: TRBD2; J gene: TRBJ2-3; CDR3 protein: CASSLGTSGVTDTQYF; CDR3 DNA: TGTGCCAGCAGCTTAGGGACTAGCGGGGTCACAGATACGCAGTATTTT
clone size: few; V gene: TRBV6-1; D gene: TRBD1; J gene: TRBJ1-1; CDR3 protein: CASSEFPGDRPTEAFF; CDR3 DNA: TGTGCCAGCAGTGAATTTCCAGGGGACAGGCCCACTGAAGCTTTCTTT
clone size: -; V gene: TRBV6-2/TRBV6-3; D gene: -; J gene: TRBJ1-3; CDR3 protein: CASSATHRVTGNTIYF; CDR3 DNA: TGTGCCAGCAGCGCAACTCACAGGGTAACTGGAAACACCATATATTTT
clone size: -; V gene: TRBV6-5; D gene: -; J gene: TRBJ1-2; CDR3 protein: CASSYSSSGNYGYTF; CDR3 DNA: TGTGCCAGCAGTTACTCCAGCTCCGGTAACTATGGCTACACCTTC
clone size: -; V gene: TRBV4-1; D gene: -; J gene: TRBJ1-2; CDR3 protein: CASSQEPQANYGYTF; CDR3 DNA: TGCGCCAGCAGCCAAGAACCTCAAGCTAACTATGGCTACACCTTC
clone size: -; V gene: TRBV2; D gene: TRBD1; J gene: TRBJ1-6; CDR3 protein: CASSTQGAGSPLHF; CDR3 DNA: TGTGCCAGCAGCACTCAGGGGGCTGGTTCACCCCTCCACTTT
clone size: -; V gene: TRBV5-4; D gene: -; J gene: TRBJ2-3; CDR3 protein: CASSFGTSEGDTQYF; CDR3 DNA: TGTGCCAGCAGCTTTGGGACCTCAGAAGGGGATACGCAGTATTTT
clone size: -; V gene: TRBV28; D gene: -; J gene: TRBJ2-2; CDR3 protein: CASSLPRANTGELFF; CDR3 DNA: TGTGCCAGCAGCCTACCCAGGGCAAACACCGGGGAGCTGTTTTTT
clone size: -; V gene: TRBV5-5; D gene: -; J gene: TRBJ1-6; CDR3 protein: CASSSVSYNSPLHF; CDR3 DNA: TGTGCCAGCAGCTCCGTCTCCTATAATTCACCCCTCCACTTT
clone size: -; V gene: TRBV3-1/TRBV3-2; D gene: -; J gene: TRBJ1-6; CDR3 protein: CASSQEIGRINSPLHF; CDR3 DNA: TGTGCCAGCAGCCAAGAGATAGGGAGGATAAATTCACCCCTCCACTTT
clone size: -; V gene: TRBV27; D gene: -; J gene: TRBJ2-5; CDR3 protein: CASSLSGGQETQYF; CDR3 DNA: TGTGCCAGCAGTTTAAGTGGGGGGCAAGAGACCCAGTACTTC
clone size: -; V gene: TRBV3-1/TRBV3-2; D gene: -; J gene: TRBJ1-6; CDR3 protein: CASSQGWGRNSPLHF; CDR3 DNA: TGTGCCAGCAGCCAAGGGTGGGGGAGGAATTCACCCCTCCACTTT
clone size: once; V gene: TRBV11-2; D gene: -; J gene: TRBJ1-3; CDR3 protein: CASSLDLRLSGNTIYF; CDR3 DNA: TGTGCCAGCAGCTTAGATCTGAGGCTCTCTGGAAACACCATATATTTT
clone size: -; V gene: TRBV19; D gene: -; J gene: TRBJ1-5; CDR3 protein: CASSISPFNQPQHF; CDR3 DNA: TGTGCCAGTAGTATCTCCCCTTTTAATCAGCCCCAGCATTTT
clone size: -; V gene: TRBV30; D gene: -; J gene: TRBJ1-2; CDR3 protein: CAWTGFANYGYTF; CDR3 DNA: TGTGCCTGGACGGGGTTTGCGAACTATGGCTACACCTTC
clone size: -; V gene: TRBV9; D gene: TRBD1; J gene: TRBJ1-6; CDR3 protein: CASSARDSSYNSPLHF; CDR3 DNA: TGTGCCAGCAGCGCAAGGGACAGCTCCTATAATTCACCCCTCCACTTT
clone size: once; V gene: TRBV5-1; D gene: -; J gene: TRBJ1-4; CDR3 protein: CASSFDPGANEKLFF; CDR3 DNA: TGCGCCAGCAGCTTTGACCCGGGGGCGAATGAAAAACTGTTTTTT
clone size: once; V gene: TRBV12-3/TRBV12-4; D gene: -; J gene: TRBJ1-2; CDR3 protein: CASSLKYGYTF; CDR3 DNA: TGTGCCAGCAGTCTTAAATATGGCTACACCTTC
clone size: -; V gene: TRBV6-1; D gene: -; J gene: TRBJ1-2; CDR3 protein: CASSEHVLAIYGYTF; CDR3 DNA: TGTGCCAGCAGTGAACACGTGCTGGCAATCTATGGCTACACCTTC
clone size: -; V gene: TRBV9; D gene: -; J gene: TRBJ1-2; CDR3 protein: CASSSYGYTF; CDR3 DNA: TGTGCCAGCTCATCCTATGGCTACACCTTC
clone size: -; V gene: TRBV5-4; D gene: -; J gene: TRBJ1-1; CDR3 protein: CASSEGNTEAFF; CDR3 DNA: TGTGCCAGCAGTGAGGGCAACACTGAAGCTTTCTTT
clone size: -; V gene: TRBV27; D gene: TRBD2; J gene: TRBJ2-1; CDR3 protein: CASTTGTRGYNEQFF; CDR3 DNA: TGTGCCAGCACCACCGGGACTAGAGGATACAATGAGCAGTTCTTC
clone size: -; V gene: TRBV7-9; D gene: TRBD2; J gene: TRBJ2-1; CDR3 protein: CASSILQRGPYNEQFF; CDR3 DNA: TGTGCCAGCAGCATTCTTCAGCGGGGACCCTACAATGAGCAGTTCTTC
clone size: -; V gene: TRBV28; D gene: TRBD2; J gene: TRBJ2-5; CDR3 protein: CASSTRLAGGRETQYF; CDR3 DNA: TGTGCCAGCAGTACTAGACTAGCGGGGGGTCGAGAGACCCAGTACTTC
clone size: -; V gene: TRBV7-2; D gene: TRBD1; J gene: TRBJ1-1; CDR3 protein: CASSLMGTVEAFF; CDR3 DNA: TGTGCCAGCAGCTTAATGGGGACAGTTGAAGCTTTCTTT
clone size: -; V gene: TRBV18; D gene: -; J gene: TRBJ1-1; CDR3 protein: CASSPRLTELNTEAFF; CDR3 DNA: TGTGCCAGCTCACCTAGGTTGACAGAGTTGAACACTGAAGCTTTCTTT
clone size: -; V gene: TRBV13; D gene: TRBD2; J gene: TRBJ2-2; CDR3 protein: CASSIGLAGGPNTGELFF; CDR3 DNA: TGTGCCAGCAGCATAGGACTAGCGGGAGGGCCGAACACCGGGGAGCTGTTTTTT
clone size: once; V gene: TRBV3-1/TRBV3-2; D gene: TRBD1; J gene: TRBJ1-2; CDR3 protein: CASSLDRGSGYTF; CDR3 DNA: TGTGCCAGCAGCCTAGACAGGGGTTCTGGCTACACCTTC
clone size: -; V gene: TRBV12-5; D gene: TRBD2; J gene: TRBJ2-1; CDR3 protein: CASAPKLAGWEQFF; CDR3 DNA: TGTGCTAGTGCCCCTAAGCTAGCGGGATGGGAGCAGTTCTTC
clone size: -; V gene: TRBV19; D gene: -; J gene: TRBJ1-4; CDR3 protein: CASSTRSSEKLFF; CDR3 DNA: TGTGCCAGTAGTACCCGCAGTAGTGAAAAACTGTTTTTT
clone size: -; V gene: TRBV6-5; D gene: -; J gene: TRBJ1-1; CDR3 protein: CAGRQGGGTEAFF; CDR3 DNA: TGTGCCGGCAGGCAGGGCGGCGGGACTGAAGCTTTCTTT
clone size: -; V gene: TRBV25-1; D gene: -; J gene: TRBJ2-1; CDR3 protein: CASSGLTSPIHVEQFF; CDR3 DNA: TGTGCCAGCAGTGGGTTGACTTCCCCCATTCATGTTGAGCAGTTCTTC
clone size: -; V gene: TRBV5-4; D gene: -; J gene: TRBJ2-3; CDR3 protein: CASSLEGTAMGTDTQYF; CDR3 DNA: TGTGCCAGCAGCTTGGAGGGTACCGCAATGGGCACAGATACGCAGTATTTT
clone size: -; V gene: TRBV6-5; D gene: -; J gene: TRBJ2-1; CDR3 protein: CASREYNEQFF; CDR3 DNA: TGTGCCAGTCGAGAGTACAATGAGCAGTTCTTC
clone size: -; V gene: TRBV28; D gene: -; J gene: TRBJ1-2; CDR3 protein: CASNGGANYGYTF; CDR3 DNA: TGTGCCAGCAACGGGGGCGCAAACTATGGCTACACCTTC
clone size: -; V gene: TRBV6-6; D gene: TRBD1; J gene: TRBJ2-5; CDR3 protein: CASSRAGGQGFGETQYF; CDR3 DNA: TGTGCCAGCAGTCGCGCGGGGGGACAGGGGTTCGGGGAGACCCAGTACTTC
clone size: -; V gene: TRBV4-1; D gene: TRBD1; J gene: TRBJ1-2; CDR3 protein: CASSHVQGEHGYTF; CDR3 DNA: TGCGCCAGCAGCCATGTACAGGGGGAGCATGGCTACACCTTC
clone size: -; V gene: TRBV18; D gene: -; J gene: TRBJ2-3; CDR3 protein: CASSPSGAGDTQYF; CDR3 DNA: TGTGCCAGCTCACCATCGGGGGCCGGTGATACGCAGTATTTT
clone size: -; V gene: TRBV19; D gene: -; J gene: TRBJ1-2; CDR3 protein: CASRPGRELANYGYTF; CDR3 DNA: TGTGCCAGTAGGCCGGGACGAGAACTCGCTAACTATGGCTACACCTTC
clone size: -; V gene: TRBV6-5; D gene: TRBD1; J gene: TRBJ1-5; CDR3 protein: CASSYAGGLPQHF; CDR3 DNA: TGTGCCAGCAGTTACGCAGGGGGCCTTCCCCAGCATTTT